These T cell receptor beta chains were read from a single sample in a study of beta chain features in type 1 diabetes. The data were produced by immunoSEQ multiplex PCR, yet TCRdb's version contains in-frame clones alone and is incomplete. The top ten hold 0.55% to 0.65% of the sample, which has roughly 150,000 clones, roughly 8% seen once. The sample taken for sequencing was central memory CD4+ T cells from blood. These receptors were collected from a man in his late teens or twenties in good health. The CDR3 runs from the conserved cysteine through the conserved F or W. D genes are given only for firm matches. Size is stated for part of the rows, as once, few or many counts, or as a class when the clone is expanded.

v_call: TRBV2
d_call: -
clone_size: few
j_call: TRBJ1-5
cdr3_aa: CASSEGARNQPQHF
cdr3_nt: TGTGCCAGCAGTGAAGGGGCGCGTAATCAGCCCCAGCATTTT

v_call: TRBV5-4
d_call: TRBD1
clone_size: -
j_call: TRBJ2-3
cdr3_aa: CASSRDRGRTDTQYF
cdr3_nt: TGTGCCAGCAGCCGGGACAGGGGGCGCACAGATACGCAGTATTTT

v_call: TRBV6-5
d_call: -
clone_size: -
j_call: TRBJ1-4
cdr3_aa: CASSSRQGGEKLFF
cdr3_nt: TGTGCCAGCAGTTCAAGGCAGGGAGGTGAAAAACTGTTTTTT

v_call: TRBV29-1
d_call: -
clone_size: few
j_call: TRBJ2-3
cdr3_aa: CSGGGMTDTQYF
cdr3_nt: TGCAGCGGCGGCGGAATGACAGATACGCAGTATTTT

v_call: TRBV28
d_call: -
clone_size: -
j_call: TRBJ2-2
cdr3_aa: CASRTPLRVLGSTGELFF
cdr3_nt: TGTGCCAGCAGGACCCCGCTCCGGGTGCTCGGGAGCACCGGGGAGCTGTTTTTT

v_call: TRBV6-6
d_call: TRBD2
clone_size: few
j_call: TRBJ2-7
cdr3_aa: CASRREEGSSYEQYF
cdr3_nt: TGTGCCAGCAGGCGGGAGGAGGGAAGCTCCTACGAGCAGTACTTC

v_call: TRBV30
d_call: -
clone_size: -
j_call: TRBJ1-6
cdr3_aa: CAWSEGDSTTLHF
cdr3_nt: TGTGCCTGGAGTGAGGGGGATTCGACCACCCTCCACTTT

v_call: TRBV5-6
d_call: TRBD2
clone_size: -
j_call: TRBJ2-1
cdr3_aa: CASSFGAGAYNEQFF
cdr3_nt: TGTGCCAGCAGCTTTGGTGCGGGAGCCTACAATGAGCAGTTCTTC

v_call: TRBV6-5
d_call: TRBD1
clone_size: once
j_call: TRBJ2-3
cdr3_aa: CASSSGQGAGTDTQYF
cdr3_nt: TGTGCCAGCAGTTCGGGACAGGGGGCCGGCACAGATACGCAGTATTTT

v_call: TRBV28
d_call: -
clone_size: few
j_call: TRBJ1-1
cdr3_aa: CASKGGNTEAFF
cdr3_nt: TGTGCCAGCAAAGGCGGGAACACTGAAGCTTTCTTT

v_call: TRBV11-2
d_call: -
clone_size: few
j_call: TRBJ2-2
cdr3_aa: CASSPSNWNTGELFF
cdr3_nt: TGTGCCAGCAGCCCCTCGAACTGGAACACCGGGGAGCTGTTTTTT

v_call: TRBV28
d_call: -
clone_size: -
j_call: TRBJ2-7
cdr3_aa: CASSLEAYEQYF
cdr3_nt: TGTGCCAGCAGTTTAGAGGCTTACGAGCAGTACTTC

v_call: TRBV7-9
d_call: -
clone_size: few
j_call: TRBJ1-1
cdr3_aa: CASSLDTMNTEAFF
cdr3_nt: TGTGCCAGCAGCTTAGACACGATGAACACTGAAGCTTTCTTT

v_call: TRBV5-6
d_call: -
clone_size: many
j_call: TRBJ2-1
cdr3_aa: CASIFRGGNEQFF
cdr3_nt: TGTGCCAGCATTTTCAGGGGCGGGAATGAGCAGTTCTTC

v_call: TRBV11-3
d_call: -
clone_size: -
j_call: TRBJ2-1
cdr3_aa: CASSSSSYYNEQFF
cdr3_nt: TGTGCCAGCAGCTCCTCTAGTTACTACAATGAGCAGTTCTTC

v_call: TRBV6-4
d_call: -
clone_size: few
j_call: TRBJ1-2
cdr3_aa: CASSDSGASGYTF
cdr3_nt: TGTGCCAGCAGTGACTCAGGGGCCTCCGGCTACACCTTC

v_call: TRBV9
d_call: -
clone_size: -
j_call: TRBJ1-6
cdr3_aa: CASSPQSGPHNSPLHF
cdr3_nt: TGTGCCAGCAGCCCTCAAAGTGGGCCCCATAATTCACCCCTCCACTTT